Sequencing of this T cell receptor beta chain was carried out in a study of T cells after yellow fever vaccination. Study-wide points: The secondary T-cell response peaked on day 5, not day 15, but was weaker.

Trimming left V 0 bases short and J 10 bases short, with 12 bases between. Germline lookup yields CDR1 SGHTA and CDR2 FQGNSA. This CDR3 has 13 residues. Many counts were recorded for this clonotype. Its cognate antigen is unknown. Synthesis of TCR cDNA relied on 5'RACE template switching, which attached a universal primer site and UMIs. TCRdb re-called the 5' RACE reads with MiXCR, one entry per CDR3 protein. This sample has about 220,000 distinct CDR3 sequences, with less than 3.5% found just once. The TCR originated in a man between 18 and 35 years old who received the YFV17D yellow fever vaccine. The V and J genes are TRBV7-2 and TRBJ1-1, with D uncertain. Sequenced here: CD4+ T cells sorted from PBMCs, sampled 10 days after the yellow fever booster vaccination. The CDR3 here is CASSLARGRGAFF. The CDR3 nucleotides are TGTGCCAGCAGCTTAGCGCGAGGGCGAGGAGCTTTCTTT.